These 17 T cell receptor beta chains originate from one sample sequenced in a study of cytomegalovirus exposure and HLA in healthy donors. Primers: 60 Vbeta forward and 13 Jbeta reverse. Method: immunoSEQ multiplex PCR; TCRdb's copy keeps in-frame clones and lacks some. The sample contains around 110,000 clones, 80% to 90% of which appear only once. The sample comprised PBMCs. The source of these receptors is a man aged 45-65 years in good health and CMV-seronegative.

This clone was picked up many times. This sequence joins TRBV6-5 and TRBJ1-6; D unclear. The V and J ends lost 6 bases and 0 bases respectively, with 6 bases between them. There are 14 residues in the CDR3. Germline V gene sequence: CDR1 MNHEY, CDR2 SVGAGI. CDR3 protein: CASRGSSYNSPLHF. CDR3 sequence (DNA): TGTGCCAGCAGGGGCAGCTCCTATAATTCACCCCTCCACTTT.

The chain couples TRBV6-1 to TRBJ1-6, with TRBD1 identical over 7 bases. This CDR3 has 17 residues. CDR1 and CDR2 (germline): MNHNS, SASEGT. Trimming at V came to 2 bases and at J to 3 bases, leaving 7 bases not matched to a gene. This CDR3 reads CASSERRGQIYNSPLHF. The CDR3 bases are TGTGCCAGCAGTGAACGTAGGGGGCAAATCTATAATTCACCCCTCCACTTT.

V and J are TRBV5-1 and TRBJ1-1, with 7 bases matching TRBD1. The CDR3 is made up of 13 amino acids. With 4 bases clipped from V and 3 bases from J, the junction kept 3 bases outside the gene matches. Per the germline V gene, CDR1 is SGHRS and CDR2 is YFSETQ. In DNA form, the CDR3 reads TGCGCCAGCAGCGACGGGACAGACACTGAAGCTTTCTTT. It translates to CASSDGTDTEAFF.

The V gene is TRBV11-3, the J gene TRBJ2-1; possibly TRBD1 for D (6 bases). The CDR3 covers 14 residues. Germline V CDR1 and CDR2: SGHNT, YENEEA. Trimming shortened V by 5 bases and J by 7 bases, and 15 bases separated the two germline ends. The CDR3 is CASSPTPTGNEQFF. The CDR3 DNA follows: TGTGCCAGCAGCCCCACCCCTACAGGGAATGAGCAGTTCTTC.

This clone was seen a few times. The CDR3 spells CASARGAGNTIYF. The CDR3 DNA sequence: TGTGCCAGCGCTCGGGGGGCTGGAAACACCATATATTTT. The chain joins TRBV28 to TRBJ1-3, with D maybe TRBD1 (5 bases). Trimming removed 8 bases from V and 2 bases from J, with 10 bases in between. The germline V gene has CDR1 MDHEN and CDR2 SYDVKM. There are 13 residues in the CDR3.

The chain employs TRBV4-1 and TRBJ1-3, with TRBD1 matching 9 bases. Trimming at V came to 8 bases and at J to 2 bases, leaving 1 base not matched to a gene. CDR3 length: 13 amino acids. Germline V gene data show CDR1 as MGHRA and CDR2 as YSYEKL. The CDR3 nucleotides read TGCGCCAGCGGGACAGGGACTGGAAACACCATATATTTT. Its translation: CASGTGTGNTIYF.

This rearrangement joins TRBV19 to TRBJ2-2, with TRBD1 identical over 7 bases. CDR1 and CDR2 from the germline V gene are LNHDA and SQIVND (reference sequence). CDR3 length: 14 residues. The J segment lost 8 bases and the V segment lost 9 bases, leaving 12 bases of the junction unmatched. The CDR3 DNA reads TGTGCCAGCACGAATACAGGGGTCCGGGGGGAGCTGTTTTTT. Protein sequence: CASTNTGVRGELFF.

The chain employs TRBV18 and TRBJ2-5, with TRBD1 matching over 7 bases. Germline CDR1 reads KGHSH; CDR2 reads LQKENI. There are 14 residues in the CDR3. Germline trimming cut 3 bases from V and 5 bases from J; bases unmatched to any gene: 6. CDR3 bases: TGTGCCAGCTCACCGACAGGGTTTGGGGAGACCCAGTACTTC. This encodes CASSPTGFGETQYF.

This clone was detected only once. The chain employs TRBV5-1 and TRBJ2-1; D perhaps matches TRBD2 (7 bases). V was trimmed by 2 bases and J by 8 bases, leaving 20 bases between them. Germline V lookup: CDR1 SGHRS, CDR2 YFSETQ. The CDR3 totals 16 residues. CDR3 coding DNA: TGCGCCAGCAGCTTACTGCATAGGGGGGGTGGGGATGAGCAGTTCTTC. It is translated as CASSLLHRGGGDEQFF.

V and J are TRBV10-2 and TRBJ2-2, with 11 bases lining up with TRBD2. J gave up 1 base and V 5 bases, and 0 bases lay outside the gene matches. CDR1 is WSHSY and CDR2 is SAAADI in the germline V gene. This CDR3 is 15 amino acids long. The CDR3 region has the DNA TGCGCCAGCAGTCTAGCGGGGGGGAACACCGGGGAGCTGTTTTTT. It yields the protein CASSLAGGNTGELFF.

The chain uses TRBV6-1 and TRBJ1-1, with a weak D call TRBD1 (6 bases). CDR1 is MNHNS, CDR2 SASEGT, per germline. This CDR3 has 15 residues. The V end was cut by 5 bases, the J end by 0 bases, with 13 bases between. The CDR3 sequence: CASSLRQALNTEAFF. In nucleotides, the CDR3 is TGTGCCAGCAGTCTCCGACAGGCCCTGAACACTGAAGCTTTCTTT.

A note on this clone: A read error is likely, as this CDR3 ends without the conserved phenylalanine or tryptophan. CDR3 amino acids: CASSPRGANTEAFL. The CDR3 DNA follows: TGTGCCAGCAGCCCCCGGGGAGCGAACACTGAAGCTTTCCTT. This chain connects TRBV7-9 to TRBJ1-1; D is unresolved. The length of the CDR3 is 14 residues. Deletions cut 5 bases from V and 1 base from J, with 11 bases between. The germline V gene encodes CDR1 SEHNR and CDR2 FQNEAQ (reference sequence).

CDR3 sequence: CASQKGTGVNTGELFF. The CDR3 DNA reads TGTGCCAGTCAAAAAGGGACAGGGGTAAACACCGGGGAGCTGTTTTTT. The chain recombines TRBV19 with TRBJ2-2, with TRBD1 matching over 10 bases. V shed 8 bases, J shed 2 bases, and the junction held 8 bases outside the gene matches. The CDR3 runs 16 residues. Germline V gene data show CDR1 as LNHDA and CDR2 as SQIVND (reference sequence).

The rearrangement uses TRBV7-2 and TRBJ2-7; D perhaps matches TRBD2 (5 bases). V was trimmed by 5 bases and J by 4 bases, leaving 15 bases between them. CDR3 length: 14 residues. Germline lookup yields CDR1 SGHTA and CDR2 FQGNSA. The chain's CDR3 is CASSLMDLNYEQYV. The CDR3 DNA is TGTGCCAGCAGCCTAATGGACTTGAATTACGAGCAGTACGTC.

The rearrangement uses TRBV5-1 and TRBJ1-4; D uncertain. The CDR3 consists of 15 residues. V was trimmed by 7 bases and J by 3 bases, leaving 16 bases between them. Germline loops: CDR1 SGHRS, CDR2 YFSETQ. The CDR3 DNA sequence: TGCGCCAGCGCCCCTCGGGGAGGGCCTAATGAAAAACTGTTTTTT. Protein: CASAPRGGPNEKLFF.

This chain uses TRBV6-1 with TRBJ1-2, with D possibly being TRBD1 (5 bases). The V end was cut by 8 bases, the J end by 5 bases, with 15 bases between. CDR1 is MNHNS and CDR2 is SASEGT in the germline V gene. The CDR3 loop spans 13 amino acids. The CDR3 here is CASRGLGYYGYTF. The CDR3 DNA is TGTGCCAGCCGGGGACTGGGTTATTATGGCTACACCTTC.

This rearrangement joins TRBV10-3 to TRBJ2-5; 12 bases agree with TRBD1. Per the germline V gene, CDR1 is ENHRY and CDR2 is SYGVKD. V shed 0 bases, J shed 5 bases, and the junction held 4 bases outside the gene matches. CDR3 length: 16 amino acids. In nucleotides, the CDR3 is TGTGCCATCAGTGAGTCGACGGGACAGGGGGCGGAGACCCAGTACTTC. Its protein is CAISESTGQGAETQYF.